This T cell receptor (beta chain) is drawn from a study of blood T cell repertoires in COVID-19. Study overall: Italy, Spain and the United States were the sources of the convalescent and acute COVID-19 samples. T cells, B-cell-depleted T cells, or PBMCs supplied cDNA or gDNA.

Original methodology: Amplification of reference gene primers provided the estimated nucleated cell counts. The protocol was immunoSEQ multiplex PCR, while the TCRdb copy is restricted to in-frame clones and leaves out a portion. Clonal size and the V and J genes are those of that table, whereas D and trimming came from the DNA. The sample lists under 350,000 clones; approximately 85% were seen once. V gave up 5 bases and J gave up 6 bases, with 17 bases separating them. The CDR3 spans 15 residues. Germline V gives CDR1 SNHLY, CDR2 FYNNEI. The sequencing input was peripheral blood. The chain carries TRBV2 and TRBJ1-5; D possibly corresponds to TRBD1 (5 bases). The TCR originated in a woman in her 70s with acute or convalescent COVID-19. CDR3 in DNA: TGTGCCAGCAGTCGCGGTGCAGGGAGGTCTCAGCCCCAGCATTTT. Its protein product is CASSRGAGRSQPQHF.